The source of this T cell receptor (beta chain) is a study of human T cells and chemical hapten exposure. Across the whole study: While the approximately 23-week study was under way, patients received diphenylcyclopropenone on the scalp every week.

Via MiXCR, TCRdb re-called the RACE reads, giving one row per CDR3 protein. The sample includes about 84,000 distinct CDR3 sequences, about 10% seen only once; the top ten take 4.5% to 5%. Stated time point: patch test 2, 6 weeks after DPC sensitization. The treatment here: therapeutic diphenylcyclopropenone sensitization with weekly scalp DPC. The table lists this clonotype with many counts. Its antigen remains unidentified. Per germline, CDR1 MNHEY and CDR2 SVGEGT. This CDR3 spans 13 amino acids. Trimming stripped 7 bases from V and 6 bases from J, with 13 bases between. Findings and caveats of the study: Against controls, expanded TCRs gave rise to significantly more large CDR3 similarity clusters.

The receptor was derived from a woman aged 50 to 60 with alopecia areata. Some clones in this sample may be carry-over from other donors' samples. Sequencing used whole blood, obtained in connection with sensitization to the hapten diphenylcyclopropenone (DPC). The J gene is TRBJ1-5, the V gene TRBV6-2 or TRBV6-3; D is unclear. The CDR3 loop reads CASTAAVSQPQHF. CDR3 sequence (DNA): TGTGCCAGCACTGCGGCGGTGAGTCAGCCCCAGCATTTT.